This T cell receptor (beta chain) was recovered during a study of OX40 agonist ivuxolimab in advanced cancers. Looking at the study overall: The dose-escalation cohort had hepatocellular carcinoma, melanoma, renal cell or head and neck cancer. Mean age about 60 years, range 23 to 79; around 80% male.

The length of the CDR3 is 13 residues. Trimming stripped 0 bases from V and 7 bases from J, with 9 bases between. Germline V CDR1 and CDR2: LGHNA, YNFKEQ. The investigators sampled blood at baseline, at cycle 4 day 1, and at cycle 7 day 1. TCRdb keeps only in-frame clones here, not all; method: immunoSEQ multiplex PCR. The sample consists of 42,000 or so clones, roughly 90% of them appearing once. The chain combines TRBV4-2 with TRBJ1-2; D perhaps matches TRBD1 (6 bases). This specimen consisted of CD4+ or CD8+ T cells sorted from blood, obtained in a trial of the OX40 agonist ivuxolimab. The receptor was derived from an adult with an advanced solid tumor such as melanoma, head and neck, liver or kidney cancer. The CDR3 sequence is CASSQDRGGGYTF. The CDR3 bases are TGTGCCAGCAGCCAAGACAGGGGCGGTGGCTACACCTTC.